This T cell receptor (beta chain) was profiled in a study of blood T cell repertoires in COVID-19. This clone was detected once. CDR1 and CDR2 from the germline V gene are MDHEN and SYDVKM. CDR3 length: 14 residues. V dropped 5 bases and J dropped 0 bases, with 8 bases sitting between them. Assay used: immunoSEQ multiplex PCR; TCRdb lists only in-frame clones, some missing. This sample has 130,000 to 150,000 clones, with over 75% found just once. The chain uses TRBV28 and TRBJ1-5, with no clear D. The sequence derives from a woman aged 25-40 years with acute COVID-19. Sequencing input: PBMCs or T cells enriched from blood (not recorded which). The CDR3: CASSVQDSNQPQHF. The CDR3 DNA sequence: TGTGCCAGCAGTGTACAAGATAGCAATCAGCCCCAGCATTTT. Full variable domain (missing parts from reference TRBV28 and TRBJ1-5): DVKVTQSSRYLVKRTGEKVFLECVQDMDHENMFWYRQDPGLGLRLIYFSYDVKMKEKGDIPEGYSVSREKKERFSLILESASTNQTSMYLCASSVQDSNQPQHFGDGTRLSIL.